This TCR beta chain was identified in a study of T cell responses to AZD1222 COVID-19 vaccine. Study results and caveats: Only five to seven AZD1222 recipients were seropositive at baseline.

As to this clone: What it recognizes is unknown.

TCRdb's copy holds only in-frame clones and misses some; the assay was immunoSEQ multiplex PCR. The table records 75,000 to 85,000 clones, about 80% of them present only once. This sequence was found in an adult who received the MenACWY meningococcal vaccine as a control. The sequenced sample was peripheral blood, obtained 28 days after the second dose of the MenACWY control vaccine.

CDR3 DNA: TGTGCCAGCAGCCGATACAGGGGATTGTATGGCTACACCTTC. Its translation is CASSRYRGLYGYTF. V gene TRBV4-2 combines with J gene TRBJ1-2; 7 positions agree with TRBD1. The CDR3 runs to 14 residues. V shed 4 bases, J shed 5 bases, and the junction held 7 bases outside the gene matches. Germline values: CDR1 LGHNA, CDR2 YNFKEQ.